A selection of T cell receptor beta chains follows, all from one sample in a study of blood T cell repertoires in COVID-19. Here immunoSEQ multiplex PCR was the method, and the copy in TCRdb shows in-frame clones only, minus some. Found here are 150,000 to 200,000 clones, around four fifths of them singletons; the top ten hold around 2.8%. Sequences were obtained from peripheral blood. The receptors originated from a man aged 70 or older with acute or convalescent COVID-19. The CDR3 runs from the conserved cysteine through the conserved F or W. D genes are given only for firm matches. Only some rows state a clone size, as once, few, many or a class for expanded clones.

d_gene: TRBD1; v_gene: TRBV6-2/TRBV6-3; abundance: -; j_gene: TRBJ1-6; CDR3aa: CASSPDRGSPLHF; CDR3nt: TGTGCCAGCAGTCCAGACAGGGGTTCACCCCTCCACTTT
d_gene: -; v_gene: TRBV7-8; abundance: few; j_gene: TRBJ1-1; CDR3aa: CASSLVPVSTEAFF; CDR3nt: TGTGCCAGCAGCTTAGTACCCGTTAGCACTGAAGCTTTCTTT
d_gene: TRBD2; v_gene: TRBV7-9; abundance: -; j_gene: TRBJ2-7; CDR3aa: CASSSLAGGRSYEQYF; CDR3nt: TGTGCCAGCAGCTCACTAGCGGGGGGCCGCTCCTACGAGCAGTACTTC
d_gene: TRBD1; v_gene: TRBV7-2; abundance: -; j_gene: TRBJ2-2; CDR3aa: CASRPRDSRTGELFF; CDR3nt: TGTGCCAGCAGACCTCGGGACAGCCGCACCGGGGAGCTGTTTTTT
d_gene: -; v_gene: TRBV6-1; abundance: -; j_gene: TRBJ1-4; CDR3aa: CASSETGVLTNEKLFF; CDR3nt: TGTGCCAGCAGTGAAACCGGGGTTTTAACTAATGAAAAACTGTTTTTT
d_gene: TRBD2; v_gene: TRBV9; abundance: -; j_gene: TRBJ2-2; CDR3aa: CASRSPPEGGSGAGELFF; CDR3nt: TGTGCCAGCCGTAGCCCCCCGGAGGGAGGGAGTGGGGCCGGGGAGCTGTTTTTT
d_gene: -; v_gene: TRBV27; abundance: -; j_gene: TRBJ2-1; CDR3aa: CASNRYNEQFF; CDR3nt: TGTGCCAGCAACAGGTACAATGAGCAGTTCTTC
d_gene: TRBD1; v_gene: TRBV6-1; abundance: -; j_gene: TRBJ1-1; CDR3aa: CASSASGTGGFKRYTEAFF; CDR3nt: TGTGCCAGCAGTGCTTCCGGGACAGGGGGGTTTAAGCGGTACACTGAAGCTTTCTTT
d_gene: -; v_gene: TRBV24-1; abundance: -; j_gene: TRBJ2-1; CDR3aa: CATSSYNEQFF; CDR3nt: TGTGCCACCAGTTCATACAATGAGCAGTTCTTC
d_gene: -; v_gene: TRBV20-1; abundance: few; j_gene: TRBJ1-2; CDR3aa: CSASRPGMDTF; CDR3nt: TGCAGTGCTAGCCGTCCGGGGATGGACACCTTC
d_gene: TRBD2; v_gene: TRBV7-7; abundance: once; j_gene: TRBJ2-1; CDR3aa: CASSLATSGGYNEQFF; CDR3nt: TGTGCCAGCAGCTTAGCTACTAGCGGGGGTTACAATGAGCAGTTCTTC
d_gene: -; v_gene: TRBV28; abundance: -; j_gene: TRBJ1-2; CDR3aa: CASSLGRTNYGYTF; CDR3nt: TGTGCCAGCAGTTTGGGGAGGACTAACTATGGCTACACCTTC
d_gene: -; v_gene: TRBV6-4; abundance: -; j_gene: TRBJ2-2; CDR3aa: CASSLRDRPTGELFF; CDR3nt: TGTGCCAGCAGTCTAAGAGACAGACCCACCGGGGAGCTGTTTTTT
d_gene: -; v_gene: TRBV11-2; abundance: -; j_gene: TRBJ2-1; CDR3aa: CASSSNSRTRNSYNEQFF; CDR3nt: TGTGCCAGCAGCTCCAATTCTCGTACACGCAACTCCTACAATGAGCAGTTCTTC
d_gene: -; v_gene: TRBV10-3; abundance: -; j_gene: TRBJ2-2; CDR3aa: CAISVLDPGELFF; CDR3nt: TGTGCCATCAGTGTACTAGACCCCGGGGAGCTGTTTTTT
d_gene: TRBD1; v_gene: TRBV29-1; abundance: -; j_gene: TRBJ1-3; CDR3aa: CSVNREGADGNTIYF; CDR3nt: TGCAGCGTTAACCGTGAGGGGGCAGATGGAAACACCATATATTTT
d_gene: TRBD2; v_gene: TRBV7-8; abundance: -; j_gene: TRBJ2-7; CDR3aa: CASSTGLAGGLWNEQYF; CDR3nt: TGTGCCAGCAGCACGGGACTAGCGGGGGGGCTTTGGAACGAGCAGTACTTC
d_gene: TRBD1; v_gene: TRBV7-2; abundance: -; j_gene: TRBJ2-4; CDR3aa: CASSPDRGSKNIQYF; CDR3nt: TGTGCCAGCAGCCCCGACAGGGGGTCCAAAAACATTCAGTACTTC
d_gene: TRBD1; v_gene: TRBV2; abundance: once; j_gene: TRBJ1-5; CDR3aa: CASSVGRDRGLGNQPQHF; CDR3nt: TGTGCCAGCAGTGTGGGGCGGGACAGGGGGCTTGGCAATCAGCCCCAGCATTTT
d_gene: TRBD1; v_gene: TRBV19; abundance: -; j_gene: TRBJ1-6; CDR3aa: CASSITPSTGQGSSYNSPLHF; CDR3nt: TGTGCCAGTAGTATTACCCCCTCTACAGGACAGGGGAGCTCCTATAATTCACCCCTCCACTTT
d_gene: -; v_gene: TRBV7-9; abundance: few; j_gene: TRBJ2-5; CDR3aa: CASSHQETQYF; CDR3nt: TGTGCCAGCAGCCATCAAGAGACCCAGTACTTC
d_gene: TRBD2; v_gene: TRBV4-3; abundance: -; j_gene: TRBJ2-3; CDR3aa: CASSHGMGLAGDGNTDTQYF; CDR3nt: TGCGCCAGCAGCCACGGAATGGGACTAGCGGGAGACGGGAACACAGATACGCAGTATTTT
d_gene: -; v_gene: TRBV10-2; abundance: -; j_gene: TRBJ2-6; CDR3aa: CASSEHPGSGANVLTF; CDR3nt: TGCGCCAGCAGTGAGCACCCGGGCTCTGGGGCCAACGTCCTGACTTTC
d_gene: TRBD1; v_gene: TRBV18; abundance: -; j_gene: TRBJ1-1; CDR3aa: CASSPSGQGGKAFF; CDR3nt: TGTGCCAGCTCACCATCGGGACAGGGGGGTAAGGCTTTCTTT
d_gene: TRBD2; v_gene: TRBV6-6; abundance: -; j_gene: TRBJ2-7; CDR3aa: CASSGTSYEQYF; CDR3nt: TGTGCCAGCTCCGGGACTAGCTACGAGCAGTACTTC
d_gene: -; v_gene: TRBV3-1/TRBV3-2; abundance: -; j_gene: TRBJ1-2; CDR3aa: CASSQDVQSNYGYTF; CDR3nt: TGTGCCAGCAGCCAAGATGTGCAGTCTAACTATGGCTACACCTTC
d_gene: -; v_gene: TRBV4-1; abundance: -; j_gene: TRBJ1-1; CDR3aa: CASSQGMLARAPTEAFF; CDR3nt: TGCGCCAGCAGCCAAGGGATGTTAGCCAGAGCCCCCACTGAAGCTTTCTTT
d_gene: TRBD1; v_gene: TRBV6-5; abundance: -; j_gene: TRBJ2-7; CDR3aa: CATMDRTYEQYF; CDR3nt: TGTGCCACCATGGACAGGACCTACGAGCAGTACTTC
d_gene: TRBD1; v_gene: TRBV19; abundance: -; j_gene: TRBJ1-4; CDR3aa: CASQDRGAGEEKLFF; CDR3nt: TGTGCCAGTCAGGACAGGGGCGCGGGAGAAGAAAAACTGTTTTTT
d_gene: TRBD1; v_gene: TRBV7-6; abundance: -; j_gene: TRBJ1-3; CDR3aa: CASSSRTGASGNTIYF; CDR3nt: TGTGCCAGCAGCTCCCGGACAGGAGCGTCTGGAAACACCATATATTTT
d_gene: -; v_gene: TRBV19; abundance: -; j_gene: TRBJ2-5; CDR3aa: CASSIGGRGQETQYF; CDR3nt: TGTGCCAGTAGTATAGGTGGGAGAGGGCAAGAGACCCAGTACTTC
d_gene: TRBD2; v_gene: TRBV2; abundance: -; j_gene: TRBJ2-1; CDR3aa: CASSEVRGDYNEQFF; CDR3nt: TGTGCCAGCAGTGAGGTCCGGGGGGATTACAATGAGCAGTTCTTC
d_gene: -; v_gene: TRBV19; abundance: -; j_gene: TRBJ2-2; CDR3aa: CATLAYGELFF; CDR3nt: TGTGCCACCCTAGCCTACGGAGAGCTGTTTTTT
d_gene: TRBD1; v_gene: TRBV5-4; abundance: -; j_gene: TRBJ1-1; CDR3aa: CASSPRTGGTEAFF; CDR3nt: TGTGCCAGCAGCCCGCGGACAGGGGGCACTGAAGCTTTCTTT
d_gene: TRBD1; v_gene: TRBV6-2/TRBV6-3; abundance: -; j_gene: TRBJ1-2; CDR3aa: CASSDQTGAGGYTF; CDR3nt: TGTGCCAGCAGTGATCAGACAGGGGCTGGTGGCTACACCTTC
d_gene: TRBD2; v_gene: TRBV15; abundance: -; j_gene: TRBJ2-2; CDR3aa: CATSNLAGTRGELFF; CDR3nt: TGTGCCACCAGCAATTTAGCGGGGACACGCGGGGAGCTGTTTTTT
d_gene: -; v_gene: TRBV19; abundance: -; j_gene: TRBJ2-2; CDR3aa: CASNGGGARPNTGELFF; CDR3nt: TGTGCCAGTAATGGGGGCGGCGCCCGCCCGAACACCGGGGAGCTGTTTTTT
d_gene: TRBD1; v_gene: TRBV6-5; abundance: -; j_gene: TRBJ2-3; CDR3aa: CASRGQGDTQYF; CDR3nt: TGTGCCAGCAGGGGACAGGGGGATACGCAGTATTTT
d_gene: TRBD1; v_gene: TRBV3-1/TRBV3-2; abundance: -; j_gene: TRBJ1-3; CDR3aa: CASRDRGSGNTIYF; CDR3nt: TGTGCCAGCAGGGACAGGGGCTCTGGAAACACCATATATTTT
d_gene: -; v_gene: TRBV5-1; abundance: once; j_gene: TRBJ1-1; CDR3aa: CASSLTGLNTEAFF; CDR3nt: TGCGCCAGCAGCTTGACAGGGCTGAACACTGAAGCTTTCTTT
d_gene: TRBD1; v_gene: TRBV9; abundance: -; j_gene: TRBJ2-2; CDR3aa: CASSVVQGAAGELFF; CDR3nt: TGTGCCAGCAGCGTAGTTCAGGGGGCGGCCGGGGAGCTGTTTTTT
d_gene: -; v_gene: TRBV6-1; abundance: -; j_gene: TRBJ2-6; CDR3aa: CASSHRGTGANVLTF; CDR3nt: TGTGCCAGCAGCCACCGGGGGACTGGGGCCAACGTCCTGACTTTC
d_gene: -; v_gene: TRBV6-5; abundance: -; j_gene: TRBJ1-1; CDR3aa: CASSYSRNTEAFF; CDR3nt: TGTGCCAGCAGTTACTCGAGGAACACTGAAGCTTTCTTT
d_gene: TRBD1; v_gene: TRBV29-1; abundance: once; j_gene: TRBJ2-6; CDR3aa: CSVVIKEQGLGGANVLTF; CDR3nt: TGCAGCGTTGTAATTAAAGAACAGGGGTTAGGTGGGGCCAACGTCCTGACTTTC
d_gene: TRBD1; v_gene: TRBV6-6; abundance: -; j_gene: TRBJ2-4; CDR3aa: CASSSGQALNIQYF; CDR3nt: TGTGCCAGCAGTTCGGGACAGGCGTTAAACATTCAGTACTTC
d_gene: TRBD2; v_gene: TRBV9; abundance: once; j_gene: TRBJ2-5; CDR3aa: CASSVVRPGREETQYF; CDR3nt: TGTGCCAGCAGCGTAGTGCGGCCAGGGAGGGAAGAGACCCAGTACTTC
d_gene: -; v_gene: TRBV5-5; abundance: -; j_gene: TRBJ1-1; CDR3aa: CASSVGGRRGTEAFF; CDR3nt: TGTGCCAGCAGCGTCGGGGGGCGACGGGGCACTGAAGCTTTCTTT
d_gene: TRBD2; v_gene: TRBV9; abundance: -; j_gene: TRBJ2-3; CDR3aa: CASSVGGRADTQYF; CDR3nt: TGTGCCAGCAGCGTTGGCGGGAGGGCAGATACGCAGTATTTT